This passage covers 3 T cell receptor beta chains from one sample sequenced in a study of identical twins. MiXCR was run by TCRdb on the 5' RACE reads, yielding one entry per CDR3 protein. The sample consists of some 570,000 distinct CDR3 sequences, around 22% of them appearing once. The same specimen was also included in a second study, on yellow fever vaccine responses in identical twins.

Sequences were obtained from CD4+ T cells sorted from blood. The source of these receptors is a woman between 18 and 29 years old in good health.

This clonotype has a handful of counts. J is TRBJ2-7 and V is TRBV7-9; D is unresolved. CDR3 length equals 16 residues. Trimming removed 6 bases from V and 3 bases from J, with 21 bases in between. Germline CDR1 and CDR2: SEHNR and FQNEAQ (reference sequence). DNA for the CDR3: TGTGCCAGCAGTTCACGCGGCCTAGGTGGGAACTACGAGCAGTACTTC. Amino acid sequence: CASSSRGLGGNYEQYF.

The gene calls are TRBV5-5 and TRBJ2-1, with TRBD2 as a possible D gene (6 bases). The CDR3 consists of 16 residues. The germline gives CDR1 SGHKS, CDR2 YYEKEE (reference sequence). Trimming shortened V by 4 bases and J by 7 bases, and 21 bases separated the two germline ends. The CDR3 DNA is TGTGCCAGCAGCCCCCCTTTGGGGCTAGCGTGGAATGAGCAGTTCTTC. Its protein is CASSPPLGLAWNEQFF.

The gene calls are TRBV28 and TRBJ2-1; 7 nucleotides align to TRBD2. The CDR3 is 14 residues long. CDR1 is MDHEN, CDR2 SYDVKM, per germline. Trimming removed 7 bases from V and 9 bases from J; junction bases left unmatched: 12. CDR3 sequence reads: CASTPFLGRAEQFF. CDR3 bases: TGTGCCAGCACCCCATTTTTAGGGAGGGCTGAGCAGTTCTTC.